This T cell receptor beta chain is drawn from a study of identical twins. As regards this clonotype: One end of the junction does not line up with germline, which may come from a read error.

TCRdb reprocessed the 5' RACE reads with MiXCR, giving one entry per CDR3 protein. Seen here are some 1,700,000 distinct CDR3 sequences, 25% to 35% observed once, and the top ten hold 0.25% to 0.3%. CDR1 and CDR2 (germline): SGDLS, YYNGEE. The CDR3 consists of 15 residues. The TCR sequence derives from a newborn girl in good health. The chain joins TRBV9 to TRBJ2-3, with 10 nucleotides matching TRBD1. The sample was cord blood. CDR3 sequence: CAGRKDRGGVNTQYF. The CDR3, as DNA: TGTGCCGGCAGGAAGGACAGGGGGGGAGTAAATACGCAGTATTTT.